Presented here are 21 T cell receptor beta chains from one specimen sequenced in a study of T-cell reconstitution after alpha-beta-depleted transplantation in children. This sample's TCRbeta library carried unique molecular identifier barcodes. TCRdb re-called the PCR reads with MiXCR, one entry per CDR3 protein. This sample has roughly 120,000 distinct CDR3 sequences, with under 25% found just once. The sample here was PBMCs, mostly from graft donor cells, taken 180 days after TCRalphabeta/CD19-depleted stem cell transplant. These receptors were collected from a male patient aged 2-10 years who had a stem cell transplant for chronic granulomatous disease, so the T cells may come from the graft donor.

The rearrangement links TRBV29-1 to TRBJ1-4; D is possibly TRBD1 (5 bases). CDR1 SQVTM and CDR2 ANQGSEA come from the germline V gene. The CDR3 is 15 residues long. Trimming removed 5 bases from V and 3 bases from J, with 16 bases in between. The CDR3 sequence is CSVFVRVRSNEKLFF. DNA for the CDR3: TGCAGCGTTTTCGTCAGGGTCCGGTCTAATGAAAAACTGTTTTTT.

This clonotype was observed a few times. The chain recombines TRBV13 with TRBJ2-2; the D gene could be TRBD1 or TRBD2 (6 bases each). V lost 2 bases, J lost 9 bases, and 16 bases lay in between. The germline gives CDR1 PRHDT, CDR2 FYEKMQ (reference sequence). CDR3 length: 15 residues. The CDR3 reads CASSLSAKGGRELFF. The CDR3 coding sequence is TGTGCCAGCAGCTTATCGGCGAAGGGGGGCCGGGAGCTGTTTTTT.

J is TRBJ2-3 and V is TRBV12-3 or TRBV12-4; possibly TRBD1 or TRBD2 for D (5 bases each). CDR3 length: 14 amino acids. Trimming stripped 5 bases from V and 1 base from J, with 10 bases between. The CDR3: CASSPQGRTDTQYF. The CDR3 bases are TGTGCCAGCAGTCCGCAGGGACGCACAGATACGCAGTATTTT.

This clonotype has a single count. This chain links TRBV15 with TRBJ2-3; a possible D gene is TRBD1 (5 bases). CDR1 is LNHNV, CDR2 YYDKDF, per germline (reference sequence). V was shortened by 8 bases and J by 7 bases, with 13 bases between the two germline ends. There are 12 residues in the CDR3. CDR3 sequence reads: CATGSGSNTQYF. DNA for the CDR3: TGTGCCACCGGGTCAGGGTCAAATACGCAGTATTTT.

Turning to this clonotype: One junction end disagrees with the germline gene, perhaps due to a read error. The rearrangement links TRBV7-8 to TRBJ2-4; D gene unclear. Germline CDR1 SGHVS, CDR2 FQNEAQ. The CDR3 has 16 residues. DNA of the CDR3: TGTGCCAGCAGCTTATTAGGCGTAGAAACCAAAAACAGTCAGTACTTC. The encoded protein is CASSLLGVETKNSQYF.

In its sample, this clonotype was seen a few times. The chain couples TRBV7-2 to TRBJ2-5; 11 nucleotides match TRBD1. The junction had 7 bases not matched to a gene; V was cut back by 6 bases and J by 4 bases. CDR3 size: 15 residues. CDR1 and CDR2 from the germline V gene are SGHTA and FQGNSA. The CDR3 bases are TGTGCCAGCAGGAGGACAGGGGGCATAACAGAGACCCAGTACTTC. This sequence encodes CASRRTGGITETQYF.

This clonotype was seen repeatedly, ten times or more. This chain uses TRBV14 with TRBJ2-1, with 7 bases identical to TRBD1. Trimming took 3 bases from V and 16 from J; bases not matched to a gene: 15. The CDR3 contains 14 residues. The germline V gene encodes CDR1 SGHDN and CDR2 FVKESK. Here the CDR3 reads CASSHYRGSGPIFF. The CDR3 DNA follows: TGTGCCAGCAGCCATTACAGGGGATCGGGCCCTATTTTCTTC. Together with reference TRBV14 and TRBJ2-1, the CDR3 gives the full variable domain: EAGVTQFPSHSVIEKGQTVTLRCDPISGHDNLYWYRRVMGKEIKFLLHFVKESKQDESGMPNNRFLAERTGGTYSTLKVQPAELEDSGVYFCASSHYRGSGPIFFGPGTRLTVL.

This clonotype was seen only once. The chain is built from TRBV5-1 and TRBJ2-1; D possibly matches TRBD1 or TRBD2 (5 bases each). Trimming removed 4 bases from V and 0 bases from J, with 11 bases in between. Looked up from germline, CDR1 is SGHRS and CDR2 is YFSETQ. The CDR3 runs to 15 residues. The CDR3 reads CASSGDQSSYNEQFF. The CDR3 DNA reads TGCGCCAGCAGCGGGGACCAGAGCTCCTACAATGAGCAGTTCTTC.

This clonotype came up many times. The rearrangement uses TRBV7-2 and TRBJ1-6; D might be TRBD1 (5 bases). This CDR3 region has 12 residues. V shed 1 base and J shed 10 bases, with 5 bases lying between them. Per germline, CDR1 SGHTA and CDR2 FQGNSA. The CDR3 nucleotides read TGTGCCAGCAGCTTAGGGGGCTCACCCCTCCACTTT. It codes for CASSLGGSPLHF.

This clonotype was picked up a small number of times. J is TRBJ2-7 and V is TRBV10-3; 9 bases align to TRBD2. Germline V lookup: CDR1 ENHRY, CDR2 SYGVKD. Unmatched junction bases numbered 6, after V lost 6 bases and J lost 6 bases. The CDR3 spans 13 residues. The CDR3 loop is CAISPGLAIEQYF. CDR3 in DNA: TGTGCCATCAGCCCGGGACTAGCTATCGAGCAGTACTTC.

The chain uses TRBV12-3 or TRBV12-4 and TRBJ1-1; maybe TRBD1 (6 bases). The V end lost 5 bases, the J end lost 5 bases, and 12 bases lay between the germline ends. The length of the CDR3 is 13 residues. Here the CDR3 reads CASSLRGWTEAFF. The CDR3 DNA reads as TGTGCCAGCAGTCTCAGGGGTTGGACTGAAGCTTTCTTT.

The chain uses TRBV6-1 and TRBJ2-3; 11 nucleotides match TRBD1. The CDR3 has 18 residues. The V gene's germline CDR1 is MNHNS and CDR2 SASEGT. The trim removed 6 bases at V and 4 bases at J, leaving 15 bases unmatched. CDR3 coding DNA: TGTGCCAGCAGGACCTACCGGGACAGGGGGGCGCAGTCAGATACGCAGTATTTT. Amino acids: CASRTYRDRGAQSDTQYF.

The chain couples TRBV29-1 to TRBJ2-3; D unresolved. Germline CDR1 SQVTM, CDR2 ANQGSEA. V lost 3 bases and J 2 bases, leaving 9 bases between the germline ends. The CDR3 consists of 13 residues. The chain's CDR3 is CSVDSSPTDTQYF. The CDR3 nucleotides read TGCAGCGTTGACAGCTCACCCACAGATACGCAGTATTTT.

This clonotype was observed at least ten times. The J gene is TRBJ1-1, the V gene TRBV27; D not certain. The CDR3 has 14 amino acids. CDR1 and CDR2 (germline): MNHEY, SMNVEV (reference sequence). V was shortened by 8 bases and J by 1 base, with 14 bases between the two germline ends. The CDR3 loop is CASPEAHSNTEAFF. CDR3 DNA: TGTGCCAGCCCAGAGGCACACTCGAACACTGAAGCTTTCTTT.

As concerns this clonotype: One end of the junction varies from germline; a read error may be responsible. The V call is TRBV28, the J call TRBJ2-1, with 10 bases identical to TRBD2. Germline CDR1 MDHEN, CDR2 SYDVKM. This CDR3 spans 15 amino acids. Here the CDR3 reads CASSPTTSSGGGEIF. CDR3 nucleotides: TGTGCCAGCAGCCCTACCACTTCTAGCGGGGGTGGCGAAATCTTC.

The chain uses TRBV5-5 and TRBJ2-7; 8 bases agree with TRBD1. Unmatched junction bases numbered 16, after V lost 6 bases and J lost 5 bases. Germline V gives CDR1 SGHKS, CDR2 YYEKEE (reference sequence). The length of the CDR3 is 16 residues. CDR3 DNA sequence: TGTGCCAGCACCGTACTTGCGGACAGGGAATTCCACGAGCAGTACTTC. It is translated as CASTVLADREFHEQYF.

This clonotype was seen only once. This chain uses TRBV29-1 with TRBJ2-5; D call uncertain. The germline gives CDR1 SQVTM, CDR2 ANQGSEA. The CDR3 totals 13 residues. V was pared by 6 bases and J by 4 bases, with 15 bases between. The CDR3 DNA is TGCAGCGTCGACGGACGATCGAGAGAGACCCAGTACTTC. This codes for CSVDGRSRETQYF. The variable domain in full, completed from reference TRBV29-1 and TRBJ2-5, reads SAVISQKPSRDICQRGTSLTIQCQVDSQVTMMFWYRQQPGQSLTLIATANQGSEATYESGFVIDKFPISRPNLTFSTLTVSNMSPEDSSIYLCSVDGRSRETQYFGPGTRLLVL.

The rearrangement links TRBV6-4 to TRBJ2-7; no clear D. The CDR3 sequence is 14 residues long. Germline V gives CDR1 MRHNA, CDR2 SNTAGT. Deletions cut 2 bases from V and 5 bases from J, with 13 bases between. DNA for the CDR3: TGTGCCAGCAGTGACACAGCAAGCAGCAACGAGCAGTACTTC. It yields the protein CASSDTASSNEQYF.

This clonotype was seen many times. The rearrangement joins TRBV6-2 or TRBV6-3 to TRBJ1-2, with unresolved D. The length of the CDR3 is 15 residues. From germline, CDR1 is MNHEY and CDR2 SVGEGT. V dropped 3 bases and J dropped 5 bases, with 16 bases sitting between them. CDR3 protein: CASSYESLPTYGYTF. The CDR3 DNA reads as TGTGCCAGCAGTTATGAGAGCCTTCCGACATATGGCTACACCTTC.

The V gene is TRBV10-3, the J gene TRBJ2-7; 15 bases fit TRBD2. The J segment lost 1 base and the V segment lost 10 bases, leaving 5 bases of the junction unmatched. In germline, CDR1 is ENHRY, CDR2 SYGVKD. The CDR3 consists of 15 residues. CDR3 bases: TGTGCCACGGGACTAGCGGGAGGAAGGTCCTACGAGCAGTACTTC. Protein: CATGLAGGRSYEQYF.

This chain links TRBV7-2 with TRBJ2-5; 10 bases align to TRBD2. Germline V CDR1 and CDR2: SGHTA, FQGNSA. Trimming at V came to 0 bases and at J to 0 bases, leaving 7 bases not matched to a gene. The CDR3 sequence is 18 residues long. CDR3 DNA sequence: TGTGCCAGCAGCTTAGCTTTTAGCGGGGGGACGTACCAAGAGACCCAGTACTTC. Protein: CASSLAFSGGTYQETQYF.